This T cell receptor beta chain is drawn from a study of early T cells in non-severe SARS-CoV-2 infection (dated by TCRdb to the early 2020s). For context, the study as a whole: Because TCR sequencing was done on bulk RNA from unsorted whole blood, the alpha and beta chains could not be paired.

Study-wide findings and limitations: Matching against VDJdb was skewed toward anti-spike CD8 responses, likely underestimated virus-specific expansions, and missed private and CD4 specificities.

Library preparation used 5' RACE. TCRdb records NextSeq 500 as the sequencer. Unique molecular identifiers were attached to individual cDNA molecules in the TCR library protocol so that sequencing error and PCR bias could be corrected. TCR alpha and beta chains were both sequenced, and the abundances of alpha and beta sequences in each sample were closely correlated with each other. From the authors' description of their analysis: Decombinator V4 was used to perform V gene, J gene and CDR3 annotation of TCR sequences. Expanded TCRs were defined as changing significantly between any two time points under a Poisson model with p below 0.0001. TCR abundances were normalised to the total number of TCRs sequenced per sample and were expressed as counts per million. VDJdb, accessed on 1 November 2021, was searched for TCRs annotated for CMV, EBV and SARS-CoV-2, and TCRs annotated for more than one antigen were excluded. TCRdb trimmed the raw reads at Q25, called clones with MiXCR and kept productive beta chains. Merged by CDR3 protein, the rows form single entries marked with the most common genes and DNA. TCRdb's processing, not the study's, gives the V and J calls here. In all, the sample holds tens of thousands of distinct CDR3 sequences, and less than 10% of those were seen once. Together, the top ten hold 4% to 5.5% of the sample.

The study was a case-control design nested within a healthcare worker cohort in London, UK, with weekly nasopharyngeal swab PCR tests and blood sampling. Healthcare workers were recruited during the week of the UK lockdown, between 23 and 31 March 2020, and followed weekly for up to roughly 15 weeks. This clonotype was counted between two and nine times. The target of this receptor is not known. No base qualities exist here, and no much larger clone lies one base off it. The receptor was isolated from an adult who was a healthcare worker with PCR-confirmed SARS-CoV-2 infection or an uninfected control (not recorded which). Specimen: whole blood, collected at baseline.

Read as DNA, the sequence is TGCGCCAGCAGTCAGGACTGGCAAGAGACCCAGTACTTC. The translation is CASSQDWQETQYF. The sequence links TRBV10-2 to TRBJ2-5; a weak D assignment points to TRBD2 (5 bases agree). The trim is 5 bases for V and 2 bases for J, with a gap of 9 bases between the germline ends. Including cysteine and phenylalanine, the CDR3 has 13 amino acids. The entry retains the CDR3 DNA only, 39 bases that are in frame from base 1. The germline V gene gives CDR1 as WSHSY and CDR2 as SAAADI.